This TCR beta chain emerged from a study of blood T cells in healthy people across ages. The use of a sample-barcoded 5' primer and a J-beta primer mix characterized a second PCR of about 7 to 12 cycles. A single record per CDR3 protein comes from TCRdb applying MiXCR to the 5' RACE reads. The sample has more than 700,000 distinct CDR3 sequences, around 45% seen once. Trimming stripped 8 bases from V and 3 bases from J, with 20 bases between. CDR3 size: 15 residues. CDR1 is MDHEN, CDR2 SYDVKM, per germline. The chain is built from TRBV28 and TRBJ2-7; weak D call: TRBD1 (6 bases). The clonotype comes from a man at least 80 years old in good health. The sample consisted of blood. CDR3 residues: CASGPLSTGIYEQYF. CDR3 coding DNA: TGTGCCAGCGGACCCCTGTCAACAGGGATCTACGAGCAGTACTTC.